These T cell receptor beta chains were read from a single sample in a study of technical replicates of blood from a handful of donors. Measured with immunoSEQ multiplex PCR; TCRdb has only the in-frame clones, and not every one. The sample carries 75,000 to 90,000 clones, 93% recorded once. The sequenced sample consisted of T cells isolated from PBMCs. All receptors derive from a human donor in good health. CDR3s include the opening cysteine and the closing phenylalanine or tryptophan. Fields, in order: clone size, J gene, CDR3 length, V gene, D gene, CDR3 DNA, CDR3 protein. D genes are given only for firm matches. Only some rows state a clone size, as once, few, many or a class for expanded clones.

clone size: once
J gene: TRBJ1-4
CDR3 length: 16
V gene: TRBV4-1
D gene: -
CDR3 DNA: TGCGCCAGCAGCCTACAAACAGGGATCGGTAATGAAAAACTGTTTTTT
CDR3 protein: CASSLQTGIGNEKLFF

clone size: -
J gene: TRBJ2-5
CDR3 length: 15
V gene: TRBV18
D gene: -
CDR3 DNA: TGTGCCAGCTCCCACCTCGTCAGGGCTCAAGAGACCCAGTACTTC
CDR3 protein: CASSHLVRAQETQYF

clone size: -
J gene: TRBJ2-1
CDR3 length: 16
V gene: TRBV29-1
D gene: TRBD1
CDR3 DNA: TGCAGCTCACCCCTGAGCGACAGGGGGCCCTACAATGAGCAGTTCTTC
CDR3 protein: CSSPLSDRGPYNEQFF

clone size: -
J gene: TRBJ2-4
CDR3 length: 13
V gene: TRBV27
D gene: -
CDR3 DNA: TGTGCCAGGACGACTTTAGCCAAAAACATTCAGTACTTC
CDR3 protein: CARTTLAKNIQYF

clone size: -
J gene: TRBJ2-7
CDR3 length: 13
V gene: TRBV28
D gene: TRBD1
CDR3 DNA: TGTGCCAGCAAAGTACAGGGGGCGGAAGAGCAGTACTTC
CDR3 protein: CASKVQGAEEQYF

clone size: -
J gene: TRBJ2-2
CDR3 length: 12
V gene: TRBV5-6
D gene: -
CDR3 DNA: TGTGCCAGCAGCCTAGCCCCCGGGGAGCTGTTTTTT
CDR3 protein: CASSLAPGELFF

clone size: -
J gene: TRBJ2-4
CDR3 length: 17
V gene: TRBV25-1
D gene: -
CDR3 DNA: TGTGCCAGCAGTGAATACGGAGGGACGGGGTCTTTAAACATTCAGTACTTC
CDR3 protein: CASSEYGGTGSLNIQYF

clone size: -
J gene: TRBJ2-1
CDR3 length: 15
V gene: TRBV5-1
D gene: TRBD1
CDR3 DNA: TGCGCCAGCAGCAGCGCGGGACAGGCCTACAATGAGCAGTTCTTC
CDR3 protein: CASSSAGQAYNEQFF

clone size: -
J gene: TRBJ2-2
CDR3 length: 16
V gene: TRBV5-6
D gene: -
CDR3 DNA: TGTGCCAGCAGCCTAAAACGGACAGAATACACCGGGGAGCTGTTTTTT
CDR3 protein: CASSLKRTEYTGELFF

clone size: -
J gene: TRBJ2-7
CDR3 length: 15
V gene: TRBV7-6
D gene: -
CDR3 DNA: TGTGCCAGCAGCTCTACCGGGACTGGGGCCTACGAGCAGTACTTC
CDR3 protein: CASSSTGTGAYEQYF

clone size: -
J gene: TRBJ1-2
CDR3 length: 15
V gene: TRBV6-1
D gene: -
CDR3 DNA: TGTGCCAGCAGTGAACGGGGATCGCTATGGTATGGCTACACCTTC
CDR3 protein: CASSERGSLWYGYTF

clone size: -
J gene: TRBJ2-3
CDR3 length: 13
V gene: TRBV2
D gene: -
CDR3 DNA: TGTGCCAGCAGTGGCCGGTTTTCAGATACGCAGTATTTT
CDR3 protein: CASSGRFSDTQYF

clone size: few
J gene: TRBJ1-2
CDR3 length: 14
V gene: TRBV7-9
D gene: -
CDR3 DNA: TGTGCCAGCAGCCCGACAGGCCTTGTCTATGGCTACACCTTC
CDR3 protein: CASSPTGLVYGYTF

clone size: -
J gene: TRBJ1-1
CDR3 length: 13
V gene: TRBV5-1
D gene: -
CDR3 DNA: TGCGCCAGCAGCTTGGGGGGGGACACTGAAGCTTTCTTT
CDR3 protein: CASSLGGDTEAFF

clone size: -
J gene: TRBJ1-2
CDR3 length: 12
V gene: TRBV28
D gene: -
CDR3 DNA: TGTGCCAGCTACGCCCCAGGGGTAGGCTACACCTTC
CDR3 protein: CASYAPGVGYTF

clone size: -
J gene: TRBJ2-7
CDR3 length: 13
V gene: TRBV11-2
D gene: -
CDR3 DNA: TGTGCCAGCAGCCCAGGGCTAGGCTACGAGCAGTACTTC
CDR3 protein: CASSPGLGYEQYF

clone size: -
J gene: TRBJ1-2
CDR3 length: 15
V gene: TRBV19
D gene: -
CDR3 DNA: TGTGCCAGTAGTATCGCAGGGGAACCTAACTATGGCTACACCTTC
CDR3 protein: CASSIAGEPNYGYTF

clone size: -
J gene: TRBJ1-1
CDR3 length: 14
V gene: TRBV7-6
D gene: -
CDR3 DNA: TGTGCCAGCAGCTTAGGTAGCTCCGTCACTGAAGCTTTCTTT
CDR3 protein: CASSLGSSVTEAFF

clone size: -
J gene: TRBJ2-1
CDR3 length: 13
V gene: TRBV11-2
D gene: TRBD2
CDR3 DNA: TGTGCCAGCAGCTTGGGGCGGGAGAATGAGCAGTTCTTC
CDR3 protein: CASSLGRENEQFF

clone size: -
J gene: TRBJ2-2
CDR3 length: 19
V gene: TRBV28
D gene: -
CDR3 DNA: TGTGCCAGCAGTTTACCAGTCGGCCGGGACTTGGTCGAGACCGGGGAGCTGTTTTTT
CDR3 protein: CASSLPVGRDLVETGELFF

clone size: -
J gene: TRBJ2-6
CDR3 length: 15
V gene: TRBV19
D gene: -
CDR3 DNA: TGTGCCAGTCAGTATGGAGCCTCTGGGGCCAACGTCCTGACTTTC
CDR3 protein: CASQYGASGANVLTF

clone size: -
J gene: TRBJ1-4
CDR3 length: 15
V gene: TRBV5-6
D gene: TRBD1
CDR3 DNA: TGTGCCAGCAGCCTTCACAGGGGGGGGGCTGAAAAACTGTTTTTT
CDR3 protein: CASSLHRGGAEKLFF

clone size: -
J gene: TRBJ2-3
CDR3 length: 14
V gene: TRBV7-7
D gene: -
CDR3 DNA: TGTGCTAGCAGCCGCTCCGACGCACAGGATACGCAGTATTTT
CDR3 protein: CASSRSDAQDTQYF

clone size: -
J gene: TRBJ2-5
CDR3 length: 17
V gene: TRBV7-9
D gene: TRBD2
CDR3 DNA: TGTGCCAGCAGCTCCTCCCGGGGACTAGCGGGGGAAGAGACCCAGTACTTC
CDR3 protein: CASSSSRGLAGEETQYF

clone size: few
J gene: TRBJ1-2
CDR3 length: 12
V gene: TRBV19
D gene: TRBD1
CDR3 DNA: TGTGCCGCCTCTACAGGGGTCTATGGCTACACCTTC
CDR3 protein: CAASTGVYGYTF

clone size: once
J gene: TRBJ1-2
CDR3 length: 15
V gene: TRBV28
D gene: -
CDR3 DNA: TGTGCCAGCAGCCCTTCCTTTGACAGGCTCTATGGCTACACCTTC
CDR3 protein: CASSPSFDRLYGYTF

clone size: -
J gene: TRBJ1-2
CDR3 length: 13
V gene: TRBV10-3
D gene: -
CDR3 DNA: TGTGCCATCAGCGAGCCAGAGGAGTATGGCTACACCTTC
CDR3 protein: CAISEPEEYGYTF

clone size: -
J gene: TRBJ1-6
CDR3 length: 15
V gene: TRBV19
D gene: -
CDR3 DNA: TGTGCCAGCTCATCACAGCCTTCCGTGGATTCACCCCTCCACTTT
CDR3 protein: CASSSQPSVDSPLHF

clone size: -
J gene: TRBJ1-3
CDR3 length: 17
V gene: TRBV9
D gene: TRBD1
CDR3 DNA: TGTGCCAGCAGCGGACGCGTCACAGGGGTGGCTGGAAACACCATATATTTT
CDR3 protein: CASSGRVTGVAGNTIYF

clone size: -
J gene: TRBJ2-1
CDR3 length: 12
V gene: TRBV29-1
D gene: -
CDR3 DNA: TGCAGCGTTCCTAAGCCCCCCAATGAGCAGTTCTTC
CDR3 protein: CSVPKPPNEQFF

clone size: -
J gene: TRBJ2-7
CDR3 length: 18
V gene: TRBV6-1
D gene: TRBD1
CDR3 DNA: TGTGCCAGCAGTGACCGACAACGTAGGACAGGACCCATCTACGAGCAGTACTTC
CDR3 protein: CASSDRQRRTGPIYEQYF

clone size: -
J gene: TRBJ2-2
CDR3 length: 16
V gene: TRBV5-1
D gene: TRBD2
CDR3 DNA: TGCGCCAGCAGCTTGGCGCTAGCGGGAGATACCGGGGAGCTGTTTTTT
CDR3 protein: CASSLALAGDTGELFF

clone size: -
J gene: TRBJ2-5
CDR3 length: 13
V gene: TRBV7-8
D gene: -
CDR3 DNA: TGTGCCAGCAGCTTCCTTACGTCCGGGACCCAGTACTTC
CDR3 protein: CASSFLTSGTQYF

clone size: once
J gene: TRBJ2-7
CDR3 length: 15
V gene: TRBV28
D gene: TRBD2
CDR3 DNA: TGTGCCAGCAGCTCCCCGGGACTAGCGGGAGTCGAGCAGTACTTC
CDR3 protein: CASSSPGLAGVEQYF

clone size: -
J gene: TRBJ1-4
CDR3 length: 15
V gene: TRBV19
D gene: -
CDR3 DNA: TGTGCCAGTACCCCGAGGGACGGGGGAAATGAAAAACTGTTTTTT
CDR3 protein: CASTPRDGGNEKLFF

clone size: -
J gene: TRBJ1-4
CDR3 length: 15
V gene: TRBV5-4
D gene: TRBD1
CDR3 DNA: TGTGCCAGCAGCCCTGACAGGGGGCAGCAGGAAAAACTGTTTTTT
CDR3 protein: CASSPDRGQQEKLFF

clone size: -
J gene: TRBJ1-5
CDR3 length: 12
V gene: TRBV18
D gene: -
CDR3 DNA: TGTGCCAGCTCATCCGGGATGGAGCCCCAGCATTTT
CDR3 protein: CASSSGMEPQHF

clone size: -
J gene: TRBJ2-1
CDR3 length: 14
V gene: TRBV5-1
D gene: -
CDR3 DNA: TGCGCCAGCAGCTTATCCTCAGGAGGAGATGAGCAGTTCTTC
CDR3 protein: CASSLSSGGDEQFF

clone size: -
J gene: TRBJ2-3
CDR3 length: 13
V gene: TRBV29-1
D gene: TRBD2
CDR3 DNA: TGCAGCGTTAGCGGGAGGCTGACAGATACGCAGTATTTT
CDR3 protein: CSVSGRLTDTQYF

clone size: -
J gene: TRBJ2-5
CDR3 length: 15
V gene: TRBV18
D gene: TRBD1
CDR3 DNA: TGTGCCAGTAGCCCCCGACAGGGTGAGGGAGAGACCCAGTACTTC
CDR3 protein: CASSPRQGEGETQYF

clone size: once
J gene: TRBJ2-5
CDR3 length: 14
V gene: TRBV11-2
D gene: -
CDR3 DNA: TGTGCCAGCAGCTTGTCCGGGAGACAAGAGACCCAGTACTTC
CDR3 protein: CASSLSGRQETQYF